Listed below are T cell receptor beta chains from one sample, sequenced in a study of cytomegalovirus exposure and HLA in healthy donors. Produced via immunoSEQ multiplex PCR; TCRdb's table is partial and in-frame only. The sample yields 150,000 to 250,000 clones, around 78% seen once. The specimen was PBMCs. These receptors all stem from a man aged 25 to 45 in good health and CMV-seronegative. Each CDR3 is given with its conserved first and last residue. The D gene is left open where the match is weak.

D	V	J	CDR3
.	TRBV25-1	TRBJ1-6	CASSEGPLGGPLHF
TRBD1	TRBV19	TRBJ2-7	CASSPEGAGRYEQYF
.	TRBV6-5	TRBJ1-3	CATHQFSGNTIYF
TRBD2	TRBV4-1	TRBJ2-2	CASSQDQYGLGANTGELFF
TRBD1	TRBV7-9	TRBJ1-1	CASRPGSEWDRGKNTEAFF
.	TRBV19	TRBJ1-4	CASTPTATNEKLFF
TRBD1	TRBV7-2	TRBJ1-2	CASSFGGTGIGYGYTF
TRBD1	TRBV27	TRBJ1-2	CASGPAGGRDIPGYTF
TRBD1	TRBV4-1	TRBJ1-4	CASSDTGGGYEKLFF
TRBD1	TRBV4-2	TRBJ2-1	CASSQEGQGTYNEQFF
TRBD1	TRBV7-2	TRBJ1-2	CASSPRTGDSYGYTF
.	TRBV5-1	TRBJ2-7	CASGSQGRAGDEQYF
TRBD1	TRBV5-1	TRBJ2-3	CASSSNRGRADTQYF
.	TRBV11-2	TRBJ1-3	CASTHKGSGDTIYF
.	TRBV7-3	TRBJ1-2	CASSLSPSGDYGYTF
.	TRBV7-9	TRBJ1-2	CASSLGTGSEGYTF
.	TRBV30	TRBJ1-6	CAWRVTVLNSPLHF
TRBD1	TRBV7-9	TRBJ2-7	CASSPGQARTHEQYF
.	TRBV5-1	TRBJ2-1	CASRKDQGFNEQFF
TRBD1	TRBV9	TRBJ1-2	CASSVESGGAYGYTF
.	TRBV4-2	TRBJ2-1	CASSQVLTGEQFF
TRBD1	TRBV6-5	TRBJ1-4	CASSYSQGVANEKLFF
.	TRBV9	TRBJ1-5	CASSVRGSNQPQHF
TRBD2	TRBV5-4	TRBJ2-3	CASSLAGTSGRQDTQYF
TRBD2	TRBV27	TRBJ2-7	CASTGGGSYEQYF
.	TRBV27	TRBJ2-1	CASSSFFPGGGSYNEQFF
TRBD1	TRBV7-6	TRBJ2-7	CASSPGQGTSYEQYF
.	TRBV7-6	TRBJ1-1	CASSLWGEWTDLNTEAFF
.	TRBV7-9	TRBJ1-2	CASSSSLTPGYTF
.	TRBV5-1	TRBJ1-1	CASSDSTGTAAFF
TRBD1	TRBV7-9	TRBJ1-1	CASSSTWAGGWGNTEAFF
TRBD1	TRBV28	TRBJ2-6	CASSYPSDRVSGANVLTF
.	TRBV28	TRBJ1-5	CASTLVNQPQHF
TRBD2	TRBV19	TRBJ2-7	CASSIGSGNYEQYF
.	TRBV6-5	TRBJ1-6	CASSYLPREGGSPLHF
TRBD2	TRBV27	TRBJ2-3	CASSLARAGGRDTQYF
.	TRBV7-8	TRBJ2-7	CASSPSGSGSYEQYF
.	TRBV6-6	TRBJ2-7	CASSYQDRPYEQYF
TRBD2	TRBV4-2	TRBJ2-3	CASSPSPSGNLFSTDTQYF
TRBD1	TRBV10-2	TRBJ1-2	CASSRQGNYGYTF
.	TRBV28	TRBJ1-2	CASSQLTSYGYSF
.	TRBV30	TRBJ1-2	CAWRQSGIYGYTF
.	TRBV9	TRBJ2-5	CASSVGLDSEETQYF
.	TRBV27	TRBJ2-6	CASSPHGSGANVLTF
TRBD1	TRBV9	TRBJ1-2	CASSAPSTGEYGYTF
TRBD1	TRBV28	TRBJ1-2	CASSSQQGARGYGYTF
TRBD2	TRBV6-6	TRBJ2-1	CASSSSGTSYNEQFF
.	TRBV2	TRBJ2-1	CASNGRRRDNEQFF
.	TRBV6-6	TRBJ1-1	CASLMGGGAMNTEAFF
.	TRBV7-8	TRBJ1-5	CASSLAGGGFGNQPQHF
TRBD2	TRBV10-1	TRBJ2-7	CASSESRAGLVFHEQYF